These 18 T cell receptor beta chains were sequenced from one sample in a study of blood T cell repertoires in COVID-19. The data were produced by immunoSEQ multiplex PCR, yet TCRdb's version contains in-frame clones alone and is incomplete. The repertoire holds a few hundred thousand clones, with approximately 89% as singletons. The sample consisted of PBMCs or T cells enriched from blood (not recorded which). The source is a woman aged 40 to 55 who had been exposed to COVID-19.

The chain links TRBV5-5 to TRBJ2-3; D not resolved. Deletions cut 1 base from V and 4 bases from J, with 7 bases between. The CDR3 sequence is 13 residues long. Germline CDR1 and CDR2: SGHKS and YYEKEE (reference sequence). The CDR3 is CASSLIIPDTQYF. CDR3 nucleotides: TGTGCCAGCAGCTTGATTATCCCAGATACGCAGTATTTT.

This clone was observed once. This rearrangement joins TRBV30 to TRBJ1-1, with no clear D. The V gene's germline CDR1 is GTSNPN and CDR2 SVGIG (reference sequence). The CDR3 has 12 amino acids. V was trimmed by 2 bases and J by 5 bases, leaving 9 bases between them. CDR3 amino acids: CAWSSSRTEAFF. In DNA form, the CDR3 reads TGTGCCTGGAGTTCTAGTCGGACTGAAGCTTTCTTT.

The rearrangement links TRBV24-1 to TRBJ2-1; 8 bases match TRBD2. This CDR3 contains 16 residues. Germline V CDR1 and CDR2: KGHDR, SFDVKD. Losses at the gene ends were 3 bases for V and 9 bases for J; bases not matched to a gene: 12. This CDR3 is CATSDPGTSGVGEQFF. The CDR3 nucleotides read TGTGCCACCAGTGATCCCGGGACTAGTGGGGTTGGTGAGCAGTTCTTC.

The chain is built from TRBV30 and TRBJ1-1, with D uncertain. CDR3 length: 17 amino acids. Trimming stripped 4 bases from V and 1 base from J, with 22 bases between. CDR1 and CDR2 (germline): GTSNPN, SVGIG (reference sequence). CDR3 residues: CAWTAGRTSGANTEAFF. CDR3 sequence (DNA): TGTGCCTGGACCGCCGGTAGAACCTCAGGCGCGAACACTGAAGCTTTCTTT.

The chain links TRBV19 to TRBJ1-4; D remains unclear. This CDR3 has 14 residues. Germline V lookup: CDR1 LNHDA, CDR2 SQIVND (reference sequence). V was shortened by 6 bases and J by 0 bases, with 8 bases between the two germline ends. CDR3 region: CASSPSATNEKLFF. For the CDR3, the DNA is TGTGCCAGTAGCCCTTCAGCAACTAATGAAAAACTGTTTTTT.

CDR3 protein: CASMTGYYGYTF. The CDR3 DNA follows: TGTGCCAGCATGACGGGTTACTATGGCTACACCTTC. The chain combines TRBV6-5 with TRBJ1-2; D is unclear. The CDR3 sequence is 12 residues long. In germline, CDR1 is MNHEY, CDR2 SVGAGI. V lost 7 bases, J lost 3 bases, and 9 bases lay in between.

The CDR3 reads CASRESDTEAFF. CDR3 DNA: TGTGCCAGCAGGGAGTCGGACACTGAAGCTTTCTTT. This chain joins TRBV28 and TRBJ1-1; no reliable D call. Germline CDR1 MDHEN, CDR2 SYDVKM. The V end was cut by 6 bases, the J end by 3 bases, with 8 bases between. The CDR3 has 12 residues.

This chain uses TRBV6-2 or TRBV6-3 with TRBJ2-2; 8 positions agree with TRBD2. Per germline, CDR1 MNHEY and CDR2 SVGEGT. The CDR3 loop spans 15 amino acids. The trim removed 2 bases at V and 5 bases at J, leaving 4 bases unmatched. The CDR3 DNA follows: TGTGCCAGCAGTTACATAGCGGGGATGACCGGGGAGCTGTTTTTT. It yields the protein CASSYIAGMTGELFF.

The rearrangement links TRBV9 to TRBJ1-5; D perhaps matches TRBD1 (5 bases). Trimming stripped 3 bases from V and 0 bases from J, with 10 bases between. This CDR3 comprises 15 residues. Germline V gene lookup returns CDR1 SGDLS and CDR2 YYNGEE. The CDR3 coding sequence is TGTGCCAGCAGCGCCCAGGGTGATAGCAATCAGCCCCAGCATTTT. Translating gives CASSAQGDSNQPQHF.

The chain uses TRBV11-3 and TRBJ1-1; 9 positions agree with TRBD1. Germline-derived CDR1 and CDR2 are SGHNT and YENEEA. V shed 3 bases and J 11 bases; nucleotides not matched to a gene: 7. This CDR3 spans 13 amino acids. CDR3 sequence (DNA): TGTGCCAGCAGCTTCGGGACAGGGCAAACGGCTTTCTTT. Amino acid sequence: CASSFGTGQTAFF. Filled out from reference TRBV11-3 and TRBJ1-1, the complete variable domain reads EAGVVQSPRYKIIEKKQPVAFWCNPISGHNTLYWYLQNLGQGPELLIRYENEEAVDDSQLPKDRFSAERLKGVDSTLKIQPAELGDSAVYLCASSFGTGQTAFFGQGTRLTVV.

The V call is TRBV15, the J call TRBJ1-4; D is possibly TRBD1 (5 bases). V was cut by 1 base and J by 8 bases, with 11 bases left in between. The CDR3 is 14 amino acids. The V gene's germline CDR1 is LNHNV and CDR2 YYDKDF (reference sequence). The CDR3 coding sequence is TGTGCCACCAGCAGAGGAGGCGGGGCGGAAAAACTGTTTTTT. Translated: CATSRGGGAEKLFF.

The V call is TRBV28, the J call TRBJ1-5; 9 bases map to TRBD1. CDR1 MDHEN and CDR2 SYDVKM come from the germline V gene. This CDR3 region has 15 residues. Germline trimming cut 6 bases from V and 5 bases from J; bases unmatched to any gene: 8. The CDR3 is CASSSPGQGDQPQHF. CDR3 nucleotides: TGTGCCAGCAGCTCGCCGGGACAGGGCGATCAGCCCCAGCATTTT.

The genes are TRBV3-1 (or the pseudogene TRBV3-2) and TRBJ2-1; 10 positions match TRBD2. CDR3 size: 15 residues. Germline CDR1 is LGHDT and CDR2 is YNNKEL (reference sequence). The junction had 6 bases not matched to a gene; V was cut back by 1 base and J by 9 bases. CDR3 coding DNA: TGTGCCAGCAGCCAAGGAGCGGGGGGGCCCCGTGAGCAGTTCTTC. Protein: CASSQGAGGPREQFF.

The chain has TRBV10-3 and TRBJ1-2; 9 nucleotides align to TRBD1. The CDR3 loop spans 14 amino acids. V was pared by 7 bases and J by 4 bases, with 7 bases of the junction left unmatched. CDR1 ENHRY and CDR2 SYGVKD come from the germline V gene. The CDR3 spells CAIKGEQGAYGYTF. The CDR3, as DNA: TGTGCCATCAAGGGTGAACAGGGGGCCTATGGCTACACCTTC.

The V and J genes are TRBV27 and TRBJ1-5; 9 bases match TRBD1. Trimming removed 5 bases from V and 1 base from J; junction bases left unmatched: 9. This CDR3 comprises 17 residues. Germline V gene lookup returns CDR1 MNHEY and CDR2 SMNVEV (reference sequence). The CDR3 loop reads CASSVGTGKGSNQPQHF. The CDR3 nucleotides read TGTGCCAGCAGTGTCGGGACAGGGAAGGGGAGCAATCAGCCCCAGCATTTT.

The chain is built from TRBV7-9 and TRBJ1-4; TRBD1 is a possible D gene (5 bases). CDR3 size: 15 residues. Trimming removed 0 bases at V and 4 bases at J, with 9 bases between. Per the germline V gene, CDR1 is SEHNR and CDR2 is FQNEAQ (reference sequence). The CDR3 reads CASSLAQGHNEKLFF. CDR3 in DNA: TGTGCCAGCAGCTTAGCGCAGGGTCATAATGAAAAACTGTTTTTT.

CDR3 amino acids: CASSTPGDGANVLTF. In nucleotides, the CDR3 is TGTGCCAGCAGCACCCCAGGGGACGGGGCCAACGTCCTGACTTTC. This rearrangement joins TRBV6-5 to TRBJ2-6; D is possibly TRBD1 (6 bases). Germline values: CDR1 MNHEY, CDR2 SVGAGI. The germline V and J ends were trimmed by 6 bases and 4 bases, with 13 bases remaining between them. The CDR3 sequence is 15 residues long.

The V call is TRBV30, the J call TRBJ1-4; TRBD1 matches 11 bases. Germline CDR1 GTSNPN, CDR2 SVGIG (reference sequence). This CDR3 spans 18 amino acids. The trim removed 3 bases at V and 4 bases at J, leaving 13 bases unmatched. The CDR3 DNA is TGTGCCTGGAGCCCCCTCCGGACAGGGGGCTCGGGTAATGAAAAACTGTTTTTT. As protein: CAWSPLRTGGSGNEKLFF.